The 2 T cell receptor beta chains given below trace back to one sample, sequenced in a study of shared clonotypes between healthy human individuals. Assay: immunoSEQ multiplex PCR; the TCRdb copy retains only in-frame clones and omits some. The data contain some 660,000 clones, more than 70% of them singletons. The sample was memory CD4+ T cells sorted from blood. Subset reported: CD45RA-negative fraction. Every receptor here comes from a woman in her thirties in good health.

This sequence joins TRBV28 and TRBJ2-7; D is possibly TRBD2 (5 bases). Per germline, CDR1 MDHEN and CDR2 SYDVKM. Trimming cost V 4 bases and J 0 bases, with 13 bases left between them. CDR3 length: 15 residues. The CDR3 DNA is TGTGCCAGCAGTTCTGTAGCGTATAGCTCCTACGAGCAGTACTTC. Amino acids: CASSSVAYSSYEQYF.

V is TRBV2 and J is TRBJ1-1, with D perhaps TRBD1 (5 bases). In germline, CDR1 is SNHLY, CDR2 FYNNEI. The CDR3 loop spans 15 amino acids. The V gene lost 8 bases and the J gene lost 8 bases, with 24 bases spanning the gap. CDR3 sequence (DNA): TGTGCCAGCGGGGCTGGGTTGGGGCAATCGGCAGAAGCTTTCTTT. As protein: CASGAGLGQSAEAFF.